The rows below give T cell receptor beta chains drawn from one sample of a study of blood T cell repertoires in COVID-19. Method: immunoSEQ multiplex PCR; TCRdb's copy keeps in-frame clones and lacks some. The repertoire holds about 160,000 clones, with more than 80% as singletons. The sample was peripheral blood. The receptors were gathered from a man aged 18 to 30 with COVID-19, enrolled during active disease. Each CDR3 is given with its conserved first and last residue. D genes are given only for firm matches. The size field is filled for only some rows; it gives once, few, many or a size class.

d_call: TRBD1
clone_size: NA
v_call: TRBV7-3
j_call: TRBJ2-1
cdr3_aa: CASSLTLVTGGYNEQFF
cdr3_nt: TGTGCCAGCAGCTTAACACTGGTGACAGGGGGCTACAATGAGCAGTTCTTC

d_call: TRBD2
clone_size: few
v_call: TRBV27
j_call: TRBJ2-3
cdr3_aa: CASSLGLALEDTQYF
cdr3_nt: TGTGCCAGCAGTTTGGGACTAGCACTGGAAGATACGCAGTATTTT

d_call: NA
clone_size: NA
v_call: TRBV7-9
j_call: TRBJ2-7
cdr3_aa: CASSSRDSYEQYF
cdr3_nt: TGTGCCAGCAGCTCCCGGGACTCCTACGAGCAGTACTTC

d_call: TRBD2
clone_size: NA
v_call: TRBV27
j_call: TRBJ2-1
cdr3_aa: CASSALFTSGRSHEQFF
cdr3_nt: TGTGCCAGCAGCGCACTATTCACTAGCGGGAGGTCCCATGAGCAGTTCTTC

d_call: TRBD1
clone_size: NA
v_call: TRBV13
j_call: TRBJ2-1
cdr3_aa: CASSFVGTGVSEQFF
cdr3_nt: TGTGCCAGCAGCTTCGTCGGGACAGGGGTGAGTGAGCAGTTCTTC

d_call: TRBD1
clone_size: once
v_call: TRBV6-2/TRBV6-3
j_call: TRBJ1-4
cdr3_aa: CASSSTGHGEKLLF
cdr3_nt: TGTGCCAGCAGCTCGACAGGGCATGGGGAAAAACTGCTTTTT

d_call: TRBD1
clone_size: NA
v_call: TRBV27
j_call: TRBJ2-7
cdr3_aa: CASSSLDRVYEQYF
cdr3_nt: TGTGCCAGCAGTTCCCTGGACAGGGTCTACGAGCAGTACTTC

d_call: TRBD2
clone_size: NA
v_call: TRBV6-5
j_call: TRBJ2-3
cdr3_aa: CASNRLAGSTDTQYF
cdr3_nt: TGTGCCAGCAACCGTCTAGCGGGAAGCACAGATACGCAGTATTTT

d_call: TRBD1
clone_size: NA
v_call: TRBV7-3
j_call: TRBJ2-2
cdr3_aa: CASSSTGGKGGELFF
cdr3_nt: TGTGCCAGCAGCTCAACAGGGGGCAAGGGCGGGGAGCTGTTTTTT

d_call: NA
clone_size: NA
v_call: TRBV5-4
j_call: TRBJ1-1
cdr3_aa: CASSLDSLNTEAFF
cdr3_nt: TGTGCCAGCAGCTTGGACAGTTTGAACACTGAAGCTTTCTTT

d_call: TRBD1
clone_size: NA
v_call: TRBV27
j_call: TRBJ1-1
cdr3_aa: CASRPGTGPGTEAFF
cdr3_nt: TGTGCCAGCAGGCCAGGGACAGGCCCGGGCACTGAAGCTTTCTTT

d_call: NA
clone_size: NA
v_call: TRBV7-9
j_call: TRBJ1-2
cdr3_aa: CASSPPLGKIAGGYTF
cdr3_nt: TGTGCCAGCAGCCCCCCCCTCGGGAAGATTGCCGGCGGCTACACCTTC

d_call: TRBD2
clone_size: NA
v_call: TRBV13
j_call: TRBJ2-3
cdr3_aa: CASSSASVSGRAGDTQYF
cdr3_nt: TGTGCCAGCAGCTCCGCCTCGGTTTCCGGGAGGGCGGGAGATACGCAGTATTTT

d_call: NA
clone_size: NA
v_call: TRBV5-1
j_call: TRBJ1-4
cdr3_aa: CASSLETATNEKLFF
cdr3_nt: TGCGCCAGCAGCTTGGAGACTGCAACTAATGAAAAACTGTTTTTT

d_call: NA
clone_size: NA
v_call: TRBV7-3
j_call: TRBJ2-1
cdr3_aa: CASSFLILSSASYNEQFF
cdr3_nt: TGTGCCAGCAGCTTCCTTATCTTATCTAGCGCCTCCTACAATGAGCAGTTCTTC

d_call: NA
clone_size: once
v_call: TRBV23-1
j_call: TRBJ2-7
cdr3_aa: CASSPSDIFRSYEQYF
cdr3_nt: TGCGCCAGCAGTCCCTCGGACATATTCAGGTCCTACGAGCAGTACTTC

d_call: TRBD2
clone_size: NA
v_call: TRBV19
j_call: TRBJ2-1
cdr3_aa: CASSISPSGDNEQFF
cdr3_nt: TGTGCCAGTAGTATATCGCCTAGCGGGGACAATGAGCAGTTCTTC

d_call: TRBD1
clone_size: NA
v_call: TRBV28
j_call: TRBJ2-7
cdr3_aa: CASTPVNGDRGHEQYF
cdr3_nt: TGTGCCAGCACCCCTGTCAATGGGGACAGGGGCCACGAGCAGTACTTC

d_call: NA
clone_size: NA
v_call: TRBV6-4
j_call: TRBJ2-5
cdr3_aa: CASSDGRRRGRETQYF
cdr3_nt: TGTGCCAGCAGTGACGGTAGGCGGCGGGGAAGGGAGACCCAGTACTTC

d_call: NA
clone_size: NA
v_call: TRBV13
j_call: TRBJ1-1
cdr3_aa: CASSLGPRTEAFF
cdr3_nt: TGTGCCAGCAGCTTAGGCCCGCGCACTGAAGCTTTCTTT

d_call: NA
clone_size: NA
v_call: TRBV28
j_call: TRBJ1-2
cdr3_aa: CASSPLDTLYGYTF
cdr3_nt: TGTGCCAGCAGTCCACTGGACACCCTCTATGGCTACACCTTC

d_call: NA
clone_size: NA
v_call: TRBV28
j_call: TRBJ2-3
cdr3_aa: CASSPLTGLSTDTQYF
cdr3_nt: TGTGCCAGCAGTCCCCTGACAGGCTTGAGCACAGATACGCAGTATTTT

d_call: NA
clone_size: NA
v_call: TRBV6-5
j_call: TRBJ2-7
cdr3_aa: CASAGSYEQYF
cdr3_nt: TGTGCCAGCGCCGGGTCCTACGAGCAGTACTTC

d_call: NA
clone_size: NA
v_call: TRBV25-1
j_call: TRBJ2-1
cdr3_aa: CASSGQGIYNEQFF
cdr3_nt: TGTGCCAGCAGTGGGCAGGGAATCTACAATGAGCAGTTCTTC

d_call: TRBD1
clone_size: NA
v_call: TRBV7-6
j_call: TRBJ2-7
cdr3_aa: CASSLQGTGYEQYF
cdr3_nt: TGTGCCAGCAGCTTACAGGGGACAGGGTACGAGCAGTACTTC

d_call: NA
clone_size: NA
v_call: TRBV20-1
j_call: TRBJ2-3
cdr3_aa: CGGAGTKTQYF
cdr3_nt: TGCGGGGGGGCCGGTACGAAGACGCAGTATTTT

d_call: NA
clone_size: once
v_call: TRBV28
j_call: TRBJ2-5
cdr3_aa: CASSSLRDRHQETQYF
cdr3_nt: TGTGCCAGCAGTTCTTTGCGGGACAGACACCAAGAGACCCAGTACTTC

d_call: TRBD2
clone_size: NA
v_call: TRBV28
j_call: TRBJ2-7
cdr3_aa: CASSLYAGGPAYEQYF
cdr3_nt: TGTGCCAGCAGTTTATACGCGGGAGGGCCGGCCTACGAGCAGTACTTC

d_call: NA
clone_size: once
v_call: TRBV5-1
j_call: TRBJ2-7
cdr3_aa: CASSTGSPYEQYF
cdr3_nt: TGCGCCAGCAGCACAGGTTCGCCCTACGAGCAGTACTTC

d_call: TRBD1
clone_size: NA
v_call: TRBV18
j_call: TRBJ1-3
cdr3_aa: CASSRDRISGNTIYF
cdr3_nt: TGTGCCAGCTCACGGGACAGAATCTCTGGAAACACCATATATTTT

d_call: NA
clone_size: NA
v_call: TRBV7-9
j_call: TRBJ2-3
cdr3_aa: CASSHPLREPTDTQYF
cdr3_nt: TGTGCCAGCAGCCACCCGTTGAGGGAGCCCACAGATACGCAGTATTTT

d_call: TRBD2
clone_size: NA
v_call: TRBV5-1
j_call: TRBJ2-3
cdr3_aa: CASSSYTSADTQYF
cdr3_nt: TGCGCCAGCAGCTCTTATACTAGCGCAGATACGCAGTATTTT

d_call: NA
clone_size: NA
v_call: TRBV28
j_call: TRBJ2-1
cdr3_aa: CASSNSYNEQFF
cdr3_nt: TGTGCCAGTAGCAATTCCTACAATGAGCAGTTCTTC

d_call: TRBD2
clone_size: NA
v_call: TRBV6-2/TRBV6-3
j_call: TRBJ2-1
cdr3_aa: CASSQYPRIAGGVNEQFF
cdr3_nt: TGTGCCAGCAGTCAATACCCACGGATAGCGGGAGGTGTGAATGAGCAGTTCTTC

d_call: NA
clone_size: NA
v_call: TRBV12-3/TRBV12-4
j_call: TRBJ2-7
cdr3_aa: CASSLALRQLQYF
cdr3_nt: TGTGCCAGCAGTTTAGCACTGAGACAGTTGCAGTACTTC

d_call: NA
clone_size: NA
v_call: TRBV15
j_call: TRBJ1-5
cdr3_aa: CATSRDYGDQPQHF
cdr3_nt: TGTGCCACCAGCAGGGACTATGGGGATCAGCCCCAGCATTTT

d_call: TRBD1
clone_size: NA
v_call: TRBV6-2/TRBV6-3
j_call: TRBJ1-5
cdr3_aa: CASSPGQGAYQPQHF
cdr3_nt: TGTGCCAGCAGTCCGGGACAGGGGGCTTATCAGCCCCAGCATTTT

d_call: TRBD2
clone_size: medium-sized
v_call: TRBV6-1
j_call: TRBJ2-3
cdr3_aa: CASSEAAGGPDTQYF
cdr3_nt: TGTGCCAGCAGTGAAGCAGCGGGAGGGCCAGATACGCAGTATTTT

d_call: TRBD1
clone_size: NA
v_call: TRBV6-5
j_call: TRBJ2-7
cdr3_aa: CASRSDRFSEQYF
cdr3_nt: TGTGCCAGCAGATCGGACAGGTTTTCCGAGCAGTACTTC

d_call: TRBD2
clone_size: NA
v_call: TRBV19
j_call: TRBJ2-1
cdr3_aa: CASSITAGANEQFF
cdr3_nt: TGTGCCAGTAGTATTACGGCGGGAGCCAATGAGCAGTTCTTC